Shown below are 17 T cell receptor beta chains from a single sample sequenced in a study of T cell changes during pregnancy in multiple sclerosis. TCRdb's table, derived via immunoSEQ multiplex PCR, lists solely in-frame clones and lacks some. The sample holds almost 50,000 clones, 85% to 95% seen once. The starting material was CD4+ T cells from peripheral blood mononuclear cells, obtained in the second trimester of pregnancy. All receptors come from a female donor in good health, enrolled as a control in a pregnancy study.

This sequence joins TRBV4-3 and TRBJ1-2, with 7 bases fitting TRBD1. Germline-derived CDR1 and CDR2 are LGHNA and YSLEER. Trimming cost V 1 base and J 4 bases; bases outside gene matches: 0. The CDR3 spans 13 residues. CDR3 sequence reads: CASSQGQGYGYTF. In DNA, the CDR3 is TGCGCCAGCAGCCAAGGACAGGGCTATGGCTACACCTTC.

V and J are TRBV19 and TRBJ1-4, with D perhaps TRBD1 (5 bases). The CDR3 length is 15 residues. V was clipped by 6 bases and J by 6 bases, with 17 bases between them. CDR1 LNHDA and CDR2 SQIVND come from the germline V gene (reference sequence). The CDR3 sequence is CASRTSGQGDEKLFF. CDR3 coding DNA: TGTGCCAGTAGAACCTCGGGTCAAGGGGATGAAAAACTGTTTTTT.

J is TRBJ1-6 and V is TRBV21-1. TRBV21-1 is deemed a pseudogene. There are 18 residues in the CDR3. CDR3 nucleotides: TGTGCCAGCAGCAAAGTCGAGGGAACAAGCTCCTATAATTCACCCCTCCACTTT. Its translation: CASSKVEGTSSYNSPLHF.

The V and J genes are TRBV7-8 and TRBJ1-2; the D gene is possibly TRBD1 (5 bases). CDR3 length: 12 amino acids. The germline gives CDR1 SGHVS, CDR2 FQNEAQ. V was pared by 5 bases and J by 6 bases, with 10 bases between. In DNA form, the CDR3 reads TGTGCCAGCAGCCCGGGAGGGGATGGCTACACCTTC. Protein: CASSPGGDGYTF.

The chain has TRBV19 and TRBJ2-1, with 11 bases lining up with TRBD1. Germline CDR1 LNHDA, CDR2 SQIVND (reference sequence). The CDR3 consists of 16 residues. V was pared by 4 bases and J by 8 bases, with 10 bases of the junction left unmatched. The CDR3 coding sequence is TGTGCCAGTAGTACCAAACGGGACAGGGGGAGGGATGAGCAGTTCTTC. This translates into CASSTKRDRGRDEQFF.

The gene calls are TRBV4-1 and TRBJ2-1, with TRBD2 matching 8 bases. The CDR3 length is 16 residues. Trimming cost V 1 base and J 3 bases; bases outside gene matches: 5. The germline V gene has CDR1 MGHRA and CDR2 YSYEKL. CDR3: CASSQARGGLYNEQFF. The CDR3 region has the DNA TGCGCCAGCAGCCAAGCTCGGGGGGGTCTCTACAATGAGCAGTTCTTC.

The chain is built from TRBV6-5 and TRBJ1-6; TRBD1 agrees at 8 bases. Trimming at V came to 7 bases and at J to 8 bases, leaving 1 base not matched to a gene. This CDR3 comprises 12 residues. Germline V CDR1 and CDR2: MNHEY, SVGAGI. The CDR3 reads CASMTGDSPLHF. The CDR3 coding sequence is TGTGCCAGCATGACAGGGGATTCACCCCTCCACTTT.

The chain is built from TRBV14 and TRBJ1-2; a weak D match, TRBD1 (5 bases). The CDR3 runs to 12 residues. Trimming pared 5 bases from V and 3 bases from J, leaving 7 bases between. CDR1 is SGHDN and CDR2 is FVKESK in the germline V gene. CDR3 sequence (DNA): TGTGCCAGCAGCGCAGGGCACTATGGCTACACCTTC. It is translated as CASSAGHYGYTF. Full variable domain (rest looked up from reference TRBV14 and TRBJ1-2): EAGVTQFPSHSVIEKGQTVTLRCDPISGHDNLYWYRRVMGKEIKFLLHFVKESKQDESGMPNNRFLAERTGGTYSTLKVQPAELEDSGVYFCASSAGHYGYTFGSGTRLTVV.

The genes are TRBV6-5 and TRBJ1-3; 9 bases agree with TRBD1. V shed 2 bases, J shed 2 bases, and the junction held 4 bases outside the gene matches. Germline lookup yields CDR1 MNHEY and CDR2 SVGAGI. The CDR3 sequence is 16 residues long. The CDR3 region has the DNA TGTGCCAGCAGTTACCAAAGGACAGGGGCTGGAAACACCATATATTTT. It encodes CASSYQRTGAGNTIYF.

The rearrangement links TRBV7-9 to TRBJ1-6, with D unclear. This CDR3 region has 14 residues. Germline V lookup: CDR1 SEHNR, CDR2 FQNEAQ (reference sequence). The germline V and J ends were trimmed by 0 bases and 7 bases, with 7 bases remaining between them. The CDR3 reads CASSLAVLNSPLHF. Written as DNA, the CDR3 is TGTGCCAGCAGCTTAGCCGTTTTGAATTCACCCCTCCACTTT.

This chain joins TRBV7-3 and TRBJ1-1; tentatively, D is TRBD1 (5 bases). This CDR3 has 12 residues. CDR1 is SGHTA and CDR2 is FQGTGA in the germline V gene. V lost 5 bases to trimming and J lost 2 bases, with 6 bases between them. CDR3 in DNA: TGTGCCAGCAGCGACAGAAACACTGAAGCTTTCTTT. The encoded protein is CASSDRNTEAFF.

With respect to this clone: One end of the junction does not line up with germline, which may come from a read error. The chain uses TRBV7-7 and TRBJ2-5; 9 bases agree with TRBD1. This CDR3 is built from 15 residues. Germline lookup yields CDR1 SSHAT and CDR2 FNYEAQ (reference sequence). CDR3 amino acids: CASSALTGGQETQYF. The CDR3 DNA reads TGTGCTAGCAGCGCCCTGACAGGGGGGCAAGAGACCCAGTACTTC.

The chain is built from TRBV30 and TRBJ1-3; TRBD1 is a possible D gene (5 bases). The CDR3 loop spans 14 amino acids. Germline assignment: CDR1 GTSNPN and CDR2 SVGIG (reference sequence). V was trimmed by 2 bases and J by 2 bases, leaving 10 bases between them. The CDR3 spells CAWSRRGTGNTIYF. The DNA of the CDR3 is TGTGCCTGGAGTAGGAGGGGAACTGGAAACACCATATATTTT.

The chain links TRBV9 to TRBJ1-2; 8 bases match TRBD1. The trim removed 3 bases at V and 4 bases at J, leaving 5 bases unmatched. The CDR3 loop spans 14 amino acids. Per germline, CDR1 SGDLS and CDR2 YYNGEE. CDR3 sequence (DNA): TGTGCCAGCAGCGCCGGACAGGGCACCTATGGCTACACCTTC. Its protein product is CASSAGQGTYGYTF. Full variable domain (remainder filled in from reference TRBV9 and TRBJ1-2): DSGVTQTPKHLITATGQRVTLRCSPRSGDLSVYWYQQSLDQGLQFLIQYYNGEERAKGNILERFSAQQFPDLHSELNLSSLELGDSALYFCASSAGQGTYGYTFGSGTRLTVV.

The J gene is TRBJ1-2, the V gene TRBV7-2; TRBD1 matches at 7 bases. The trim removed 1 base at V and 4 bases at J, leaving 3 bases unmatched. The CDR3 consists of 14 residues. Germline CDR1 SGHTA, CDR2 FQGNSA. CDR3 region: CASSLEDRIYGYTF. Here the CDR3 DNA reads TGTGCCAGCAGCTTAGAGGACAGGATCTATGGCTACACCTTC. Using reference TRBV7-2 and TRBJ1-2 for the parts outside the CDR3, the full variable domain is GAGVSQSPSNKVTEKGKDVELRCDPISGHTALYWYRQSLGQGLEFLIYFQGNSAPDKSGLPSDRFSAERTGGSVSTLTIQRTQQEDSAVYLCASSLEDRIYGYTFGSGTRLTVV.

The CDR3 is CASSQNRDRYEKLFF. The CDR3 nucleotides read TGCGCCAGCAGCCAGAACCGGGACAGATATGAAAAACTGTTTTTT. The chain links TRBV4-1 to TRBJ1-4, with TRBD1 identical over 7 bases. J was trimmed by 6 bases and V by 3 bases; bases with no gene match: 7. Looked up from germline, CDR1 is MGHRA and CDR2 is YSYEKL. This CDR3 has 15 amino acids.

The CDR3 region is CASSQDIGGTREGTQYF. CDR3 nucleotide sequence: TGCGCCAGCAGCCAAGATATAGGGGGGACCCGGGAGGGGACCCAGTACTTC. This sequence joins TRBV4-3 and TRBJ2-5, with TRBD2 matching over 8 bases. Per the germline V gene, CDR1 is LGHNA and CDR2 is YSLEER. The CDR3 has 17 amino acids. Trimming removed 0 bases from V and 7 bases from J; junction bases left unmatched: 13.